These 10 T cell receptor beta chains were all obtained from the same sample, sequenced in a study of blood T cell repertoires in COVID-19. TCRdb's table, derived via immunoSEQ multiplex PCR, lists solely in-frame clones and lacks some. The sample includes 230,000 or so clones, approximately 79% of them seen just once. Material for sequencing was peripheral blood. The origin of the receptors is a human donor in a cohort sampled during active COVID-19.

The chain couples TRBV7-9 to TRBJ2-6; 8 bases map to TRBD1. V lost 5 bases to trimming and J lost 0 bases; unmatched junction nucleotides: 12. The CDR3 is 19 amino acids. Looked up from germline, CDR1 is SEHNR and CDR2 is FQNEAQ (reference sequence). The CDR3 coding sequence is TGTGCCAGCAGCATTCTTATTCAGGGGGCCCTCTCTGGGGCCAACGTCCTGACTTTC. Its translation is CASSILIQGALSGANVLTF.

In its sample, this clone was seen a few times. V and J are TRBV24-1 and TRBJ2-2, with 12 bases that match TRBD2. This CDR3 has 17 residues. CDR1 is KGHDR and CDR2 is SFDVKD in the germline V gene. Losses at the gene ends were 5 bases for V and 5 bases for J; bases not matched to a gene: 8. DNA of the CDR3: TGTGCCACCAGTGGACCTAGCGGGAGGGCCCGAACCGGGGAGCTGTTTTTT. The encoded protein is CATSGPSGRARTGELFF.

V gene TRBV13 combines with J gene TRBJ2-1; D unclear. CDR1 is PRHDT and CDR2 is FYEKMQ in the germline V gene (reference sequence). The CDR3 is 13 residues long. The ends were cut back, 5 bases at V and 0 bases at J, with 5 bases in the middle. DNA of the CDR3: TGTGCCAGCAGCCCCCGCTCCTACAATGAGCAGTTCTTC. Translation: CASSPRSYNEQFF.

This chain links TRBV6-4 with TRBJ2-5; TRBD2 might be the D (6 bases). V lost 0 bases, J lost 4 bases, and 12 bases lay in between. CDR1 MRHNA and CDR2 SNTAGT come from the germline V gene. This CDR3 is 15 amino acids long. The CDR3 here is CASSDSKRGRETQYF. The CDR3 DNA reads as TGTGCCAGCAGTGACTCGAAACGGGGGAGAGAGACCCAGTACTTC.

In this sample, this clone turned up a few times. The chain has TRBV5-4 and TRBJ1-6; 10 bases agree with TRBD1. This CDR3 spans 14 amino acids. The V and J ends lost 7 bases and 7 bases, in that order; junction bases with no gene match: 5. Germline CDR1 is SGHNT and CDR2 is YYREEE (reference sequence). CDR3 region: CASGGQGKNSPLHF. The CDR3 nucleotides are TGTGCCAGCGGGGGACAGGGGAAGAATTCACCCCTCCACTTT.

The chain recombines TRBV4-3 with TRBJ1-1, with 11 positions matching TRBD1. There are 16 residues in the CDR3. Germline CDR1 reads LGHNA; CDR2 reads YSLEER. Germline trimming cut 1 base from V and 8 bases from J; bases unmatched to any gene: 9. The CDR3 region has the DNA TGCGCCAGCAGCCAAGTAGGGACAGGGGGGATGGGCGAAGCTTTCTTT. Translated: CASSQVGTGGMGEAFF.

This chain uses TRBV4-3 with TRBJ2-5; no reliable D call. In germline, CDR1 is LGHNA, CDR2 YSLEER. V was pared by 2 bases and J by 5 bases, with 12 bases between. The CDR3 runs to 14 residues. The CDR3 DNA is TGCGCCAGCAGCCAAATGCCAGGCGAGGAGACCCAGTACTTC. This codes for CASSQMPGEETQYF.

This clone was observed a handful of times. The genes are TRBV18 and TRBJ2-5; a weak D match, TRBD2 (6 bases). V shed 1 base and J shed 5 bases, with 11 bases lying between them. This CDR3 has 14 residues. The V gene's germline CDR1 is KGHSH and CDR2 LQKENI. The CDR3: CASSPQGRPETQYF. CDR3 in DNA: TGTGCCAGCTCACCACAGGGGAGGCCGGAGACCCAGTACTTC.

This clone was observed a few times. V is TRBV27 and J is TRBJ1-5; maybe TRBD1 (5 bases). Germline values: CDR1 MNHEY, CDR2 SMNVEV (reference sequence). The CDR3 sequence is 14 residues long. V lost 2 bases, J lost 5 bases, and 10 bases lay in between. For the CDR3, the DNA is TGTGCCAGCAGTTTAACTTGGGGGGATCAGCCCCAGCATTTT. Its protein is CASSLTWGDQPQHF.

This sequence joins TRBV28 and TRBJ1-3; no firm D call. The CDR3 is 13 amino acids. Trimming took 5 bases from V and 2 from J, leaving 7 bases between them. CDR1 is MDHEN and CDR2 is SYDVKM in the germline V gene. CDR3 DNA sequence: TGTGCCAGCAGTACATCCCCTGGAAACACCATATATTTT. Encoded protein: CASSTSPGNTIYF.